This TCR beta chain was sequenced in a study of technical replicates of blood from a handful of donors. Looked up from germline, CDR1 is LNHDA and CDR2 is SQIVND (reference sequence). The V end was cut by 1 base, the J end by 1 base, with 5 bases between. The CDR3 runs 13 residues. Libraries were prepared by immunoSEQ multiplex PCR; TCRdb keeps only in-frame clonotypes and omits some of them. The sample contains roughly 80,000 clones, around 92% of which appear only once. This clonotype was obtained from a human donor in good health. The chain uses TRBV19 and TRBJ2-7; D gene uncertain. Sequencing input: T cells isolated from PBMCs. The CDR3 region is CASSIAYSYEQYF. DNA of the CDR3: TGTGCCAGTAGTATAGCCTATTCCTACGAGCAGTACTTC. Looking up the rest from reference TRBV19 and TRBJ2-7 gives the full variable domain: DGGITQSPKYLFRKEGQNVTLSCEQNLNHDAMYWYRQDPGQGLRLIYYSQIVNDFQKGDIAEGYSVSREKKESFPLTVTSAQKNPTAFYLCASSIAYSYEQYFGPGTRLTVT.